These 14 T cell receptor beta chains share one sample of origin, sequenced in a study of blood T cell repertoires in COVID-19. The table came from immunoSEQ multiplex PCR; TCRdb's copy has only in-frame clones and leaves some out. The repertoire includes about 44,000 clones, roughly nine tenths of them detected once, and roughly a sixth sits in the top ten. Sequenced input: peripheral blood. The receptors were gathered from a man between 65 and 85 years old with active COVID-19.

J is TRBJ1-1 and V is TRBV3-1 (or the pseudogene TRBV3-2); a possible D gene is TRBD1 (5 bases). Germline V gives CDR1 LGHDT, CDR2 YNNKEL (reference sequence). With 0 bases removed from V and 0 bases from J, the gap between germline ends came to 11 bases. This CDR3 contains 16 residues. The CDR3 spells CASSQEGGYLNTEAFF. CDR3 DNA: TGTGCCAGCAGCCAAGAGGGGGGATACTTGAACACTGAAGCTTTCTTT.

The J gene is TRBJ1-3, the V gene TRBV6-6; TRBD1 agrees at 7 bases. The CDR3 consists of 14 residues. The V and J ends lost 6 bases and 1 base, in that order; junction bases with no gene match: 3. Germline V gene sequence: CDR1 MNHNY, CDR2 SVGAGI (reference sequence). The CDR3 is CASSLTGSGNTIYF. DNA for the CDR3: TGTGCCAGCAGCTTGACAGGGTCTGGAAACACCATATATTTT.

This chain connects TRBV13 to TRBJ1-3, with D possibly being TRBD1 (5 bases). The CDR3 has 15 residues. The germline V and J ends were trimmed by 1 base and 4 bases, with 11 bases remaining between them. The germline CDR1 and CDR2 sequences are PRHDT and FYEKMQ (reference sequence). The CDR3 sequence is CASSLALTEGNTIYF. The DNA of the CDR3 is TGTGCCAGCAGCTTAGCCTTGACAGAGGGAAACACCATATATTTT.

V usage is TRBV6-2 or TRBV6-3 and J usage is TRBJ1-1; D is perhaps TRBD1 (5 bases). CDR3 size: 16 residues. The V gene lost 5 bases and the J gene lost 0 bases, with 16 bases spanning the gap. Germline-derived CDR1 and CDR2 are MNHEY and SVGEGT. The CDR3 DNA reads TGTGCCAGCAGTCCCCTAAGGGGCCGGCTGAACACTGAAGCTTTCTTT. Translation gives CASSPLRGRLNTEAFF.

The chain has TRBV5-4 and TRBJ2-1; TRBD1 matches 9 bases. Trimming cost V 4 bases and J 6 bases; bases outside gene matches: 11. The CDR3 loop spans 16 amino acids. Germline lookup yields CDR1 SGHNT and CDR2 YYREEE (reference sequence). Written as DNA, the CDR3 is TGTGCCAGCAGCGAGCCCCACAGGGGGCGACGCAATGAGCAGTTCTTC. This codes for CASSEPHRGRRNEQFF.

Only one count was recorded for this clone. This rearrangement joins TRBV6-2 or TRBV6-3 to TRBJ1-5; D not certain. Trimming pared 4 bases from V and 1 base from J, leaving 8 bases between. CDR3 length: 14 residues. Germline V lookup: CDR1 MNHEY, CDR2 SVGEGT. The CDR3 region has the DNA TGTGCCAGCAGTTCGGGAATAAGCAATCAGCCCCAGCATTTT. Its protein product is CASSSGISNQPQHF.

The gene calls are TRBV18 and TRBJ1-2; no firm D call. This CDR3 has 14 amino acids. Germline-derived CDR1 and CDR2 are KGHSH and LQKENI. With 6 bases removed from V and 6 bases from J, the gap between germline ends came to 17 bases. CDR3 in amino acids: CASSRREGSDGYTF. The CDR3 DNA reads TGTGCCAGCTCCCGGAGGGAGGGATCCGATGGCTACACCTTC.

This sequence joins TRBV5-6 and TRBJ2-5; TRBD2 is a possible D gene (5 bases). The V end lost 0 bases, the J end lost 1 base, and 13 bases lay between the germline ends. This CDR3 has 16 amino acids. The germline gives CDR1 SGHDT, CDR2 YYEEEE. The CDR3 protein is CASSLGSGYSQETQYF. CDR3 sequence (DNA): TGTGCCAGCAGCTTGGGGTCGGGGTACTCCCAAGAGACCCAGTACTTC.

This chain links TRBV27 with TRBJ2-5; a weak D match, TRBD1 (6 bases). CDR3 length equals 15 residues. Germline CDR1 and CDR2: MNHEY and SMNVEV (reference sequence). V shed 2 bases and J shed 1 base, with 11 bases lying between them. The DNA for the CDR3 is TGTGCCAGCAGTTTAGGGGGCAGAACCCAAGAGACCCAGTACTTC. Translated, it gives CASSLGGRTQETQYF.

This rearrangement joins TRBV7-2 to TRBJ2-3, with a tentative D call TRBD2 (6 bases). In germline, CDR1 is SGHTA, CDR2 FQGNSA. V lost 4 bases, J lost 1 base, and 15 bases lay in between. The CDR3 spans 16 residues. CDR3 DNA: TGTGCCAGCAGCTCCTTTAGCGGTTTAGGCACAGATACGCAGTATTTT. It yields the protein CASSSFSGLGTDTQYF.

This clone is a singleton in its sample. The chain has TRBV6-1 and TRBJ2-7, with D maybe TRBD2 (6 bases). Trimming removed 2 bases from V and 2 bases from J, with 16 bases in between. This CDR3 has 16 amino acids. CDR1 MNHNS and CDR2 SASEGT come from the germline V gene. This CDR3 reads CASSELGLPRAYEQYF. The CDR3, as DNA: TGTGCCAGCAGTGAACTGGGACTCCCGAGGGCCTACGAGCAGTACTTC.

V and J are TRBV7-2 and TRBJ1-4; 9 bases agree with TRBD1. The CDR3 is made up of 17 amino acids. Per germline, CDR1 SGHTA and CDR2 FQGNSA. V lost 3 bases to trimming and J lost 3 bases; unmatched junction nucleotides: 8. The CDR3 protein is CASSFDRGGAANEKLFF. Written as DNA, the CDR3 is TGTGCCAGCAGCTTCGACAGGGGGGGGGCTGCTAATGAAAAACTGTTTTTT. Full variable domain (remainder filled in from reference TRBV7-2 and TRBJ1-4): GAGVSQSPSNKVTEKGKDVELRCDPISGHTALYWYRQSLGQGLEFLIYFQGNSAPDKSGLPSDRFSAERTGGSVSTLTIQRTQQEDSAVYLCASSFDRGGAANEKLFFGSGTQLSVL.

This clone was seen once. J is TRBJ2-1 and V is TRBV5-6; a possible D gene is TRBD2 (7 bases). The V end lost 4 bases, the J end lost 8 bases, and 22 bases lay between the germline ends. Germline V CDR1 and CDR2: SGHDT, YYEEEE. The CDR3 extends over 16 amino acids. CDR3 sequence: CASSHTRGAFFDEQFF. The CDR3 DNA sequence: TGTGCCAGCAGCCATACCCGGGGGGCCTTTTTCGATGAGCAGTTCTTC.

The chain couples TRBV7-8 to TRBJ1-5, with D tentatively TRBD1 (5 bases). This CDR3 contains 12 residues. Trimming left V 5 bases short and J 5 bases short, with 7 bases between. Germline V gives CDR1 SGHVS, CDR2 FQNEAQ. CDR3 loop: CASSPGDQPQHF. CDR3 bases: TGTGCCAGCAGCCCGGGGGATCAGCCCCAGCATTTT.